The TCR beta chain under discussion was sequenced for a study of T cell changes during pregnancy in multiple sclerosis. Sequenced by immunoSEQ multiplex PCR; TCRdb stores in-frame clones only, minus some. Of approximately 60,000 clones in the sample, approximately 95% are singletons; the top ten hold approximately 3.3%. The sample in question was CD8+ T cells from peripheral blood mononuclear cells, obtained in the second trimester of pregnancy. The sequence came from a female donor with multiple sclerosis, enrolled in a pregnancy study.

CDR3 sequence (DNA): TGTGCCAGTAGTATACAGGGGAATGAGCAGTTCTTC. Translated, it gives CASSIQGNEQFF. The chain couples TRBV19 to TRBJ2-1; D might be TRBD1 (6 bases). Per germline, CDR1 LNHDA and CDR2 SQIVND (reference sequence). The ends were cut back, 2 bases at V and 7 bases at J, with 6 bases in the middle. The CDR3 is made up of 12 amino acids.